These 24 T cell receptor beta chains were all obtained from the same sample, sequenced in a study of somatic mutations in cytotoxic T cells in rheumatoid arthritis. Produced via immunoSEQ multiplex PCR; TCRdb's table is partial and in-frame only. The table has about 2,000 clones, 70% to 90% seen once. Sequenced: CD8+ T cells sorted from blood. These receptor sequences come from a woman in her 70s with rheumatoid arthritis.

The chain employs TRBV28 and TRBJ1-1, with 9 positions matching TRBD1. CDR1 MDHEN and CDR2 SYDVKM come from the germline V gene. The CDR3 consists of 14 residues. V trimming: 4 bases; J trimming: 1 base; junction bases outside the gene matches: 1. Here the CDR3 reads CASSSGQGNTEAFF. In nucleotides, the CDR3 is TGTGCCAGCAGTTCGGGACAGGGGAACACTGAAGCTTTCTTT.

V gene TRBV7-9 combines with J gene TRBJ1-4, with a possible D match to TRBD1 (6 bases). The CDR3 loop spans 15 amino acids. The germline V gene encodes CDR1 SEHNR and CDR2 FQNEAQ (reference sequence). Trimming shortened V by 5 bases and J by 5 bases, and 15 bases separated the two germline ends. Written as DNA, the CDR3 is TGTGCCAGCAGCGACCAGGACAGTCCAAATGAAAAACTGTTTTTT. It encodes CASSDQDSPNEKLFF.

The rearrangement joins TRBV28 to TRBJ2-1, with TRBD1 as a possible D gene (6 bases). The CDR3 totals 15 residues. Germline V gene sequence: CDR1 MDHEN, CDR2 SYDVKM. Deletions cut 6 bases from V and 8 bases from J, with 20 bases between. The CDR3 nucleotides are TGTGCCAGCAGGCCTCCCGGAGGCTACAGGGATGAGCAGTTCTTC. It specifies CASRPPGGYRDEQFF. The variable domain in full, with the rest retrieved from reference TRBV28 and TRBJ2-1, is DVKVTQSSRYLVKRTGEKVFLECVQDMDHENMFWYRQDPGLGLRLIYFSYDVKMKEKGDIPEGYSVSREKKERFSLILESASTNQTSMYLCASRPPGGYRDEQFFGPGTRLTVL.

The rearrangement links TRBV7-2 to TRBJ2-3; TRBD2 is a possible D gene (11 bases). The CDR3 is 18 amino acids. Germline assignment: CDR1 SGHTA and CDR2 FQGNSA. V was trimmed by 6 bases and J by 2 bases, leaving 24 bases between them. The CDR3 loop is CASSFSGGGTGATDTQYF. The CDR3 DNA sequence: TGTGCCAGCAGTTTTAGCGGGGGGGGGACAGGGGCCACAGATACGCAGTATTTT.

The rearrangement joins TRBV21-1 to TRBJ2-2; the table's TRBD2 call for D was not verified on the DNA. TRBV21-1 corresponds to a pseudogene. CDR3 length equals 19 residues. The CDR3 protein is CASSKSGLGLAENTGELFF. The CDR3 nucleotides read TGTGCCAGCAGCAAAAGCGGGTTAGGACTAGCGGAGAACACCGGGGAGCTGTTTTTT.

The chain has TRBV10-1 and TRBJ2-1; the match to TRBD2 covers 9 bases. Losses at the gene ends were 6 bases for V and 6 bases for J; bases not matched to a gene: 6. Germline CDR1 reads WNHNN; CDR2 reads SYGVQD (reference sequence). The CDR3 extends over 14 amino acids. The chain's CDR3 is CASSPGTSRNEQFF. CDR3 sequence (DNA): TGCGCCAGCAGCCCGGGGACTAGCCGCAATGAGCAGTTCTTC.

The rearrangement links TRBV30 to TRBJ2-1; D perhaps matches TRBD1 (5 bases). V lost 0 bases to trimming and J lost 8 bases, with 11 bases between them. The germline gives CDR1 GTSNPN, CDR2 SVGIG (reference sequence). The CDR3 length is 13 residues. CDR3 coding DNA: TGTGCCTGGAGTGTAATACAGGTCGATGAGCAGTTCTTC. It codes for CAWSVIQVDEQFF. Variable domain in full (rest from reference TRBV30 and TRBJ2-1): SQTIHQWPATLVQPVGSPLSLECTVEGTSNPNLYWYRQAAGRGLQLLFYSVGIGQISSEVPQNLSASRPQDRQFILSSKKLLLSDSGFYLCAWSVIQVDEQFFGPGTRLTVL.

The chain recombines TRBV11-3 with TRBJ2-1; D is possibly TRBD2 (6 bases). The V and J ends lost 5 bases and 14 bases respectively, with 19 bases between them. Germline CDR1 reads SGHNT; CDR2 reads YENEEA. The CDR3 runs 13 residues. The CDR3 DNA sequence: TGTGCCAGCAGCCCTTATGGGGGGTACGTGAAGTTCTTC. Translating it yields CASSPYGGYVKFF.

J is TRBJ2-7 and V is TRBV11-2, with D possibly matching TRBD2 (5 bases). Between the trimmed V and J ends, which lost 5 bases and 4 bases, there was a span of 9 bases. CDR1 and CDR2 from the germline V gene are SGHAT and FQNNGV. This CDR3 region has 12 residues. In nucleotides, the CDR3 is TGTGCCAGCAGCGTGAGGGCTTACGAGCAGTACTTC. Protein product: CASSVRAYEQYF.

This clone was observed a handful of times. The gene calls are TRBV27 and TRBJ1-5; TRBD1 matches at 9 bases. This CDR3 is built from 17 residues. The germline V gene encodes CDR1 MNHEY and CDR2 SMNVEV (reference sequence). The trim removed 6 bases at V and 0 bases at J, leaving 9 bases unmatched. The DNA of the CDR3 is TGTGCCAGCAGGGGGACAGGGAGAGAATATAGCAATCAGCCCCAGCATTTT. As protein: CASRGTGREYSNQPQHF.

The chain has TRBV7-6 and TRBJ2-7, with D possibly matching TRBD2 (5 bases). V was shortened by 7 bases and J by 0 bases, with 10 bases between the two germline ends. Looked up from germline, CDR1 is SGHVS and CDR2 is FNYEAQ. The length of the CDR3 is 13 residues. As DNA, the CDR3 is TGTGCCAGCAACTTGAGCGGCTCCTACGAGCAGTACTTC. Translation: CASNLSGSYEQYF.

For the CDR3, the DNA is TGCGCCAGCAGAGACAGGGGTGCAACTAATGAAAAACTGTTTTTT. Translation: CASRDRGATNEKLFF. The rearrangement links TRBV4-3 to TRBJ1-4; 8 positions match TRBD1. This CDR3 spans 15 amino acids. The V segment lost 6 bases and the J segment 0 bases; nucleotides outside the gene matches: 3. CDR1 and CDR2 from the germline V gene are LGHNA and YSLEER.

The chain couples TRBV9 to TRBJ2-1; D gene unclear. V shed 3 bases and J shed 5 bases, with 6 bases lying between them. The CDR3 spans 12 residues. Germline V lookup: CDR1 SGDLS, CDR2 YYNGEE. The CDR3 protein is CASSETDNEQFF. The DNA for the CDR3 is TGTGCCAGCAGCGAGACTGACAATGAGCAGTTCTTC.

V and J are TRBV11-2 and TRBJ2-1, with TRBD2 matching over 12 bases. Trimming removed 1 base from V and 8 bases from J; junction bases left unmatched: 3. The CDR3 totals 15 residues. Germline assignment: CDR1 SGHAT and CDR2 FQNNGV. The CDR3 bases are TGTGCCAGCAGCTTAGGGACTAGCGGGAAGTATGAGCAGTTCTTC. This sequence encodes CASSLGTSGKYEQFF.

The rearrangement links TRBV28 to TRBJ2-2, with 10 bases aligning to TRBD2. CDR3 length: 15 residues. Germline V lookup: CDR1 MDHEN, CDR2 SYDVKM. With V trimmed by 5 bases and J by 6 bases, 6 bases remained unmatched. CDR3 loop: CASSPRTSGAGELFF. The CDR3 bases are TGTGCCAGCAGTCCCAGGACTAGCGGTGCCGGGGAGCTGTTTTTT. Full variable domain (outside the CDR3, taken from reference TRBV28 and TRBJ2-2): DVKVTQSSRYLVKRTGEKVFLECVQDMDHENMFWYRQDPGLGLRLIYFSYDVKMKEKGDIPEGYSVSREKKERFSLILESASTNQTSMYLCASSPRTSGAGELFFGEGSRLTVL.

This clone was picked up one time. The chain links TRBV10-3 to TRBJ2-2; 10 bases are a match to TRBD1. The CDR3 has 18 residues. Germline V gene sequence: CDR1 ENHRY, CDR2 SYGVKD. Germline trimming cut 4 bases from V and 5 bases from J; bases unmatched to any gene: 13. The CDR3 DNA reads TGTGCCATCAGTGGAGCGAGACAGGGGGCGAGGGGTACCGGGGAGCTGTTTTTT. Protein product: CAISGARQGARGTGELFF.

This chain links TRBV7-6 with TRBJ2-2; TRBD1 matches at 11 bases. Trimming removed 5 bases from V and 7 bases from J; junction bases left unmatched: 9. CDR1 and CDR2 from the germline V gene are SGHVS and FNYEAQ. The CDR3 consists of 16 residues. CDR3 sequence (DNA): TGTGCCAGCAGCCTAGATGGACAGGGGGCTGTCGGGGAGCTGTTTTTT. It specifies CASSLDGQGAVGELFF.

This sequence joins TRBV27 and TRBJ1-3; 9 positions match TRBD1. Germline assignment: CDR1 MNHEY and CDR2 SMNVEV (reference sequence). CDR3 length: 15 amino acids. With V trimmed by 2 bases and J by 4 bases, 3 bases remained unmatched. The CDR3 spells CASSLGTGPGNTIYF. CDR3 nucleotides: TGTGCCAGCAGTTTAGGGACAGGGCCAGGAAACACCATATATTTT.

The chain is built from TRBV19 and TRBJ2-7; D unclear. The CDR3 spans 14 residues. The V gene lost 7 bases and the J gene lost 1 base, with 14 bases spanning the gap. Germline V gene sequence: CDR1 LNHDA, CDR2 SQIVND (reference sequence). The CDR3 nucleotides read TGTGCCAGTAAACAAACTGGGCCTTCCTACGAGCAGTACTTC. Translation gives CASKQTGPSYEQYF. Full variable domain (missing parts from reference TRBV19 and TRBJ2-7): DGGITQSPKYLFRKEGQNVTLSCEQNLNHDAMYWYRQDPGQGLRLIYYSQIVNDFQKGDIAEGYSVSREKKESFPLTVTSAQKNPTAFYLCASKQTGPSYEQYFGPGTRLTVT.

The CDR3 sequence: CAISVTGDSNQPQHF. In nucleotides, the CDR3 is TGTGCCATCAGTGTGACAGGGGATAGCAATCAGCCCCAGCATTTT. The J gene is TRBJ1-5, the V gene TRBV10-3, with TRBD1 identical over 8 bases. The CDR3 runs 15 residues. CDR1 ENHRY and CDR2 SYGVKD come from the germline V gene. Trimming removed 4 bases from V and 0 bases from J; junction bases left unmatched: 2.

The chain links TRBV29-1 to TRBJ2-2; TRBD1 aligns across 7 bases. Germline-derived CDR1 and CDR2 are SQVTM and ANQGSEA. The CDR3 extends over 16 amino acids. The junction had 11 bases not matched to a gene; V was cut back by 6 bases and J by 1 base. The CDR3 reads CSVDSRDRQNTGELFF. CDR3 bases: TGCAGCGTCGACAGTCGGGACAGACAGAACACCGGGGAGCTGTTTTTT.

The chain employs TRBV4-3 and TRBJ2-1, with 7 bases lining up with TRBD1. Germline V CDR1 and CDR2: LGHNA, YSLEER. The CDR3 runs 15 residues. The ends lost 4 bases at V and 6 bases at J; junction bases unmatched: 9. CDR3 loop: CASSLDRDFGNEQFF. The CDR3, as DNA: TGCGCCAGCAGCCTAGACAGGGATTTTGGCAATGAGCAGTTCTTC.

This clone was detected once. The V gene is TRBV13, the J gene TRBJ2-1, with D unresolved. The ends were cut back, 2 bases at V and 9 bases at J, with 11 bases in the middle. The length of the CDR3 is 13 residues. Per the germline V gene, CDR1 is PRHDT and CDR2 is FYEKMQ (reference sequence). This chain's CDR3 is CASSLNFFVEQFF. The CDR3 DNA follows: TGTGCCAGCAGCTTAAATTTCTTCGTTGAGCAGTTCTTC.

In DNA, the CDR3 is TGTGCCAGCACCATCGTAGCGGGAGGCTCCTACGAGCAGTACTTC. It codes for CASTIVAGGSYEQYF. The chain combines TRBV2 with TRBJ2-7; 10 positions match TRBD2. Germline assignment: CDR1 SNHLY and CDR2 FYNNEI. The CDR3 is made up of 15 amino acids. Trimming took 7 bases from V and 0 from J; bases not matched to a gene: 6.